This TCR beta chain was captured by sequencing in a study of T cells in women clearing cervical HPV infection (dated by TCRdb to between 2018 and 2020). In terms of the full investigation: The cases were approximately 25 women with histologically confirmed HPV16-related CIN3 or worse, and 2 of these cases were invasive cancers. An exploratory proof-of-principle case-control study, nested within the Guanacaste HPV Natural History Study in Costa Rica, was conducted to compare TCR repertoires across cervical HPV16 outcomes. Since HLA typing was available for only a few women, HLA type could not be ruled out as a confounder. Controls were approximately 25 women whose single incident HPV16 infection cleared within 12 months without precancer or cancer developing. In the parent cohort, some 10,000 women aged 18 or older were enrolled in Guanacaste, Costa Rica, during about 1993 to 1995 and then followed for less than 8 years. For cases, the median interval between lesion detection and blood sampling was more than 130 days, with an interquartile range of roughly 80 to 230 days. Blood from cases was drawn at the visit where the lesion was first identified, while blood from controls was drawn once the infection was no longer detected. Cases and controls were matched on year of sample collection and on age within five years. Quality controls consisted of five blinded duplicates per group, for a total of about 60 samples made up of some 50 participants and around ten replicates. Median age was roughly 32 years in cases versus around 40 in controls, and baseline characteristics did not differ significantly.

Every participant had a single incident cervical HPV16 infection, and prevalent HPV16 infections were excluded. Cervical HPV DNA was detected by MY09/MY11 PCR and genotyped by dot-blot hybridization. Around 15 mL of heparinized blood were centrifuged, and the buffy coat was aliquoted, frozen at -30°C, then stored at -80°C. QIAGEN kits were used to extract genomic DNA from buffy coat specimens. Results and caveats for the whole study, not just this receptor: The cross-sectional design could not show whether associations preceded infection or resulted from it; effector/memory subsets and HPV-specific T cells were not isolated. Random forest classifiers combining richness and V gene abundances distinguished cases from controls with an estimated AUC of roughly 0.8. TCR repertoire richness was significantly higher in CIN3+ cases than in controls across sequencing depths, while evenness did not differ. Because T-cell numbers per sample were unknown, differences in richness could reflect varying T-cell content rather than repertoire biology. Cases had lower TRBV6-7 relative abundance than controls (about 0.099% versus 0.16%; Bonferroni P = 0.0008).

Using the immunoSEQ assay, multiplex PCR amplified TCR beta CDR3 regions from an average of around 1.2 ug of genomic DNA per sample. Primer bias was corrected in the assay by using a complete synthetic TCR repertoire to establish an amplification baseline. The amplicons were sequenced on the Illumina platform. The study's processing was this. Sequence errors were corrected by clustering with frequency ratios and a modified nearest-neighbor algorithm, and the sequences were then analyzed in the immunoSEQ Analyzer using IMGT gene definitions. At each rarefaction depth, TCR richness and evenness were averaged across 20 rarefaction repeats, and samples with fewer sequences than that depth were excluded. V, D and J gene relative abundances were compared between groups with Wilcoxon rank sum tests, applying FDR correction. In the blinded duplicates, the intraclass correlation was around 96% for TCR richness and averaged about 80% across 66 gene segments. TCRdb stores this immuneACCESS table with in-frame sequences only. Part of the clones is absent; in the studies checked, under half of the shortfall reflects unresolved V genes, and no reason is known for the rest. The DNA was the basis for D and trimming; V, J and clone size are from that table. The table of this sample itemizes 40,000 or so clones. Approximately 6.3% of the sample lies in the top ten.

Note on this clone: Its recognized antigen is unknown. The CDR3 goes on 3 residues after the read ends, and that part is filled in from the germline J gene.

V is cut by 7 bases and J by 5 bases, and the space between the germline ends is 14 bases. From cysteine to phenylalanine, the CDR3 is 14 amino acids long. The DNA has 33 bases, all within the CDR3, and is read from base 1. The germline V gene yields MNHEY for CDR1 and SVGEGT for CDR2. Sequenced sample: blood buffy coat. This TCR was recovered from a woman aged 18 to 75 with a cervical HPV16 infection that either progressed to CIN3+ or cleared (not recorded which). The receptor chain draws on TRBV6-2 or TRBV6-3 and TRBJ2-2; possibly the D gene is TRBD1, per 6 matching bases. The sequenced part of the CDR3 DNA is TGTGCCAGCACAACAGGGCCTTGGACCGGGGAG. The encoded protein is CASTTGPWTGE. Given in full, the CDR3 is CASTTGPWTGELFF.